These 2 T cell receptor delta chains were all obtained from the same sample, sequenced in a study of γδ T cells in repeated Plasmodium falciparum infection. Gammadelta T cells were flow-sorted from PBMC into Vgamma9/Vdelta2+ and Vdelta2-negative populations for bulk analysis. TCRdb called clones from the multiplex PCR reads again using CATT. Of 85,000 to 95,000 delta-chain clones in the sample, almost 1.5% were seen once. Sequencing input: gamma-delta T cells from blood. Receptor source: a pool of human donors (malaria-infected and uninfected, not separated).

This clone was counted many times. The protein in TCRdb stems from a much larger clone and differs at residue 6 from this DNA's translation, likely a read error; here the protein is translated from the DNA. The chain joins TRDV1 to TRDJ1, with 7 bases that match TRDD3. CDR3 length: 24 residues. The germline V gene has CDR1 TSWWSYY and CDR2 QGS. J gave up 2 bases and V 4 bases, and 34 bases lay outside the gene matches. Written as DNA, the CDR3 is TGTGCTCTTGGGGTCTGTGGCCCCCCGGCCCTGAACTACTGGGGCCTTAAGGGGACCGATAAACTCATCTTT. This translates into CALGVCGPPALNYWGLKGTDKLIF.

Comment on this clone: A far more abundant clone sits one base away, making this likely a read error. Other DNA sequences in this sample translate to the same CDR3. This rearrangement joins TRDV1 to TRDJ1; either TRDD2 or TRDD3 may fit D (8 bases each). TCRdb records no J gene; here it was assigned by comparing the DNA to germline. Germline lookup yields CDR1 TSWWSYY and CDR2 QGS. The CDR3 runs to 22 residues. The CDR3 DNA sequence: TGCGCTCTTGGGGACCCGGTGGGCTTCCTACCGGTACTGGGGGCCTACACCGATAAACTCATCTTT. This sequence encodes CALGDPVGFLPVLGAYTDKLIF.